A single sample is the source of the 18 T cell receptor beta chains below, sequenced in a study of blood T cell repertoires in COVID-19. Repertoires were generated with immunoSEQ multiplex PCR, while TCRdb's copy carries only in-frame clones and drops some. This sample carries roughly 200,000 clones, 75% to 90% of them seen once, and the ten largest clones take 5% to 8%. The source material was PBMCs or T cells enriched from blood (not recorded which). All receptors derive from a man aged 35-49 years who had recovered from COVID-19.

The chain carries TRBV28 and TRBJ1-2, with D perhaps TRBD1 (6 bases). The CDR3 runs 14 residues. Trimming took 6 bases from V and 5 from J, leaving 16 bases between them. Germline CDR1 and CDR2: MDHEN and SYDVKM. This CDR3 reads CASSHRAGVYGYTF. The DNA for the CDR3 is TGTGCCAGCAGCCACAGGGCAGGGGTTTATGGCTACACCTTC.

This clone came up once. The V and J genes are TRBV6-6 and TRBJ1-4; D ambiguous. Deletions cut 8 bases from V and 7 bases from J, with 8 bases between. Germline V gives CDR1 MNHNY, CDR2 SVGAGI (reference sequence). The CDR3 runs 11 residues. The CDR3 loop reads CASVSGEKLFF. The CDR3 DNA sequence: TGTGCCAGCGTTTCGGGTGAAAAACTGTTTTTT.

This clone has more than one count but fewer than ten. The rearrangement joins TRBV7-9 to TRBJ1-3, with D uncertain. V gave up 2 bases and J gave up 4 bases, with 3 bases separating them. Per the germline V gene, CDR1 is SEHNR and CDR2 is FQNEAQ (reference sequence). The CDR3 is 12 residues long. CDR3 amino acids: CASSLSGNTIYF. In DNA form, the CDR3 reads TGTGCCAGCAGCTTATCGGGAAACACCATATATTTT.

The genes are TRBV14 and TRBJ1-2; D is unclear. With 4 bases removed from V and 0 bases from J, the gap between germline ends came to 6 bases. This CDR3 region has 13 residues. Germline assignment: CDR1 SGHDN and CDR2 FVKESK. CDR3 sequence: CASSLGTNYGYTF. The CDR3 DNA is TGTGCCAGCAGCCTCGGTACTAACTATGGCTACACCTTC. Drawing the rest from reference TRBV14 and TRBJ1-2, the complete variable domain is EAGVTQFPSHSVIEKGQTVTLRCDPISGHDNLYWYRRVMGKEIKFLLHFVKESKQDESGMPNNRFLAERTGGTYSTLKVQPAELEDSGVYFCASSLGTNYGYTFGSGTRLTVV.

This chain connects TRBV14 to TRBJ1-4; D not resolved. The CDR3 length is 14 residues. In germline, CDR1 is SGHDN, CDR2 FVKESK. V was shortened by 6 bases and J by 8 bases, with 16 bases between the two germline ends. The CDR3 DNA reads TGTGCCAGCAGTCCCGGGGTGAGGATGGAAAAACTGTTTTTT. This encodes CASSPGVRMEKLFF.

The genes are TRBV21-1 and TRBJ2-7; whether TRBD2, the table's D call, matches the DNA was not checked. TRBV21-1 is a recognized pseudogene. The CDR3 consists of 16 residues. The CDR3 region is CASSKSCGRGFYEQYF. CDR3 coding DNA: TGTGCCAGCAGCAAAAGCTGTGGCAGAGGGTTCTACGAGCAGTACTTC.

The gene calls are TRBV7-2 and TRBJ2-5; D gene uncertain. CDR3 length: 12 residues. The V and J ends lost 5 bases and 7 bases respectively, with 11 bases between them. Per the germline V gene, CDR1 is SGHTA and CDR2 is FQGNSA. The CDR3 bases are TGTGCCAGCAGCCTATACCCGGGGACCCAGTACTTC. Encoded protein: CASSLYPGTQYF.

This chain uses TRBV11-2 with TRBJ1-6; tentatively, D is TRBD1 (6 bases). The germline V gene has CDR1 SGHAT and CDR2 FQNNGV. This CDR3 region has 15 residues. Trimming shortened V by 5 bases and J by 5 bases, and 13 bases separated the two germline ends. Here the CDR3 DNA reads TGTGCCAGCAGCCCCCGAGACAGGAATAATTCACCCCTCCACTTT. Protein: CASSPRDRNNSPLHF.

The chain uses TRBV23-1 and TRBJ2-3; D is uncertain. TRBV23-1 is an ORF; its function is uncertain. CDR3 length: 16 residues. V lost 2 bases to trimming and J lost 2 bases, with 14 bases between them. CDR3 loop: CASSQMGDPLTDTQYF. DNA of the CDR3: TGCGCCAGCAGTCAAATGGGCGATCCCCTCACAGATACGCAGTATTTT.

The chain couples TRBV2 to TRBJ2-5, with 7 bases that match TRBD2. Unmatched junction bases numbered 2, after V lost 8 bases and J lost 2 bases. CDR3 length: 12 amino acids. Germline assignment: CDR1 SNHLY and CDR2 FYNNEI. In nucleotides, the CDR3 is TGTGCCAGCGGGAGGGAACAAGAGACCCAGTACTTC. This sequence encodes CASGREQETQYF.

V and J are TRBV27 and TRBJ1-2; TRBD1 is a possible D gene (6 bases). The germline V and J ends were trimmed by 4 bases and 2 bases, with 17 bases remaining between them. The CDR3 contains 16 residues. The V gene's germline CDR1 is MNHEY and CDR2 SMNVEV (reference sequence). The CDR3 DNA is TGTGCCAGCAGTTCCCACACACAGGACAGCAACTATGGCTACACCTTC. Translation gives CASSSHTQDSNYGYTF.

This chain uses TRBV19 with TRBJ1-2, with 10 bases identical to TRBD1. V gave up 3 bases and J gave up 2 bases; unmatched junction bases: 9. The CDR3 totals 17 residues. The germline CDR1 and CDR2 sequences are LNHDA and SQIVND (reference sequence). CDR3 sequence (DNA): TGTGCCAGTAGTATTGGGAGGACAGGGGGGCCAAACTATGGCTACACCTTC. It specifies CASSIGRTGGPNYGYTF. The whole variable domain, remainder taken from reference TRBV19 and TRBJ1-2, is DGGITQSPKYLFRKEGQNVTLSCEQNLNHDAMYWYRQDPGQGLRLIYYSQIVNDFQKGDIAEGYSVSREKKESFPLTVTSAQKNPTAFYLCASSIGRTGGPNYGYTFGSGTRLTVV.

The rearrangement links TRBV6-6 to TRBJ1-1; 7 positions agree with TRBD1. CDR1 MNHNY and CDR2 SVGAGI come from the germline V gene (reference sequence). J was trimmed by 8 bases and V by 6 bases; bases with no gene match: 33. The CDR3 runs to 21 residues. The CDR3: CASSASSTLWDRNARRAEAFF. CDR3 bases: TGTGCCAGCAGCGCGTCCTCGACCCTCTGGGACAGAAATGCAAGGAGAGCCGAAGCTTTCTTT.

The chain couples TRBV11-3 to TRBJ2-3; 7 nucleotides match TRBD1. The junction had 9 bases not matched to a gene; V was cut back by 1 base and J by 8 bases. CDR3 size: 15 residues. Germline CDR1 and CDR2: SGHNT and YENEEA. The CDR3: CASSLGGQTFVTQYF. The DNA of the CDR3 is TGTGCCAGCAGCTTAGGGGGACAGACGTTTGTTACGCAGTATTTT.

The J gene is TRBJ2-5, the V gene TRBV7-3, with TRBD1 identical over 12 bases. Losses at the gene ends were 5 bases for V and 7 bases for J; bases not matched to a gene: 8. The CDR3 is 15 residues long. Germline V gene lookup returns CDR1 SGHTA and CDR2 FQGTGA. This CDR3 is CASSLGTGGLGTQYF. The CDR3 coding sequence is TGTGCCAGCAGCCTAGGGACAGGGGGCTTAGGGACCCAGTACTTC.

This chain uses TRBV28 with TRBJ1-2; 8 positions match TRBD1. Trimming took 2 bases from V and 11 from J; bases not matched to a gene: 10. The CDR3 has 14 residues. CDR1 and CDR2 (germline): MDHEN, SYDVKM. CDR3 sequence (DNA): TGTGCCAGCAGTTTACGCGGGACAGGAGACCATTACACCTTC. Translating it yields CASSLRGTGDHYTF.

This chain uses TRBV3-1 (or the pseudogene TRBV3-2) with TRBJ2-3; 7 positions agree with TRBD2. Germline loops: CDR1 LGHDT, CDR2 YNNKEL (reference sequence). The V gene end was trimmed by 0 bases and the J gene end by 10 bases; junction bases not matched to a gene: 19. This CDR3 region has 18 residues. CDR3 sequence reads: CASSQDGSFASGQGAQYF. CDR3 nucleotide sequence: TGTGCCAGCAGCCAAGACGGAAGCTTTGCTAGCGGACAAGGCGCGCAGTATTTT.

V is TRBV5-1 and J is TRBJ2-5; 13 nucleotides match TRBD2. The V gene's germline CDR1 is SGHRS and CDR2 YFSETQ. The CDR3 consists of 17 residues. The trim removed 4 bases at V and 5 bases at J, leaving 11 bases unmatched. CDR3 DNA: TGCGCCAGCAGCGCCGGGACTAGCGGGGATAGGCGGGAGACCCAGTACTTC. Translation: CASSAGTSGDRRETQYF.